This TCR beta chain was captured by sequencing in a study of vaccination effects on CD4 cells after COVID-19. Study as a whole: Antigen-specific CD4+ T cells were expanded (with viral peptide pools) by the ViraFEST assay ahead of sequencing.

Remarks on this clone: Its antigen is still unknown.

With more than nine days of culture completed, CD4+ T cells were isolated. People in the vaccine group had not been infected with SARS-CoV-2 before, and their nucleocapsid antibodies were negative. Assay: immunoSEQ multiplex PCR; the TCRdb copy retains only in-frame clones and omits some. This sample carries under 50,000 clones, approximately 70% of them seen once, and the ten largest clones take roughly 5.1%. The CDR3 spans 14 residues. Germline-derived CDR1 and CDR2 are LNHDA and SQIVND (reference sequence). V was shortened by 7 bases and J by 7 bases, with 19 bases between the two germline ends. The receptor was derived from a human donor who received a COVID-19 vaccine. The rearrangement uses TRBV19 and TRBJ2-5; tentatively, D is TRBD1 (6 bases). The sequencing used CD4+ T cells from PBMCs cultured without peptide, collected before COVID-19 vaccination. The chain's CDR3 is CASTIQGSKGTQYF. In DNA, the CDR3 is TGTGCCAGTACCATACAGGGATCCAAGGGGACCCAGTACTTC. The full variable domain, rest sourced from reference TRBV19 and TRBJ2-5, is DGGITQSPKYLFRKEGQNVTLSCEQNLNHDAMYWYRQDPGQGLRLIYYSQIVNDFQKGDIAEGYSVSREKKESFPLTVTSAQKNPTAFYLCASTIQGSKGTQYFGPGTRLLVL.